The rows below give T cell receptor beta chains drawn from one sample of a study of T cells in localized non-small cell lung cancer. TCRdb keeps only in-frame clones here, not all; method: immunoSEQ multiplex PCR. The sample includes 35,000 or so clones, 87% of them seen just once. Here the sequenced sample was peripheral blood, taken before any cancer treatment. The receptors were sampled from a woman aged 40-70 years with stage I lung adenocarcinoma. Each CDR3 is given with its conserved first and last residue. Fields, in order: CDR3 protein, CDR3 DNA, J gene, D gene, V gene, clone size. A D gene is named only where the DNA matches it firmly. Not every row has a clone size; where given, it reads once, few, many or a size class.

CASSAGQGTVYGYTF | TGTGCCAGTAGCGCTGGACAGGGGACGGTTTATGGCTACACCTTC | TRBJ1-2 | TRBD1 | TRBV19 | -
CASRLIQGMGGNSPLHF | TGTGCCAGCAGACTCATACAGGGAATGGGAGGAAATTCACCCCTCCACTTT | TRBJ1-6 | - | TRBV7-8 | -
CASSDRVAEAFF | TGTGCCAGCAGTGACAGGGTTGCTGAAGCTTTCTTT | TRBJ1-1 | - | TRBV2 | -
CASSVSSYEQYF | TGTGCCAGCAGCGTTAGCTCCTACGAGCAGTACTTC | TRBJ2-7 | - | TRBV7-9 | -
CASSYGRYNQPQHF | TGTGCCAGCAGTTACGGCAGATACAATCAGCCCCAGCATTTT | TRBJ1-5 | - | TRBV6-5 | -
CASSLVARGGAVRTDTQYF | TGTGCCAGCAGCTTAGTGGCTCGGGGGGGCGCGGTGCGGACAGATACGCAGTATTTT | TRBJ2-3 | TRBD2 | TRBV7-2 | -
CASSPNSGSYNEQFF | TGTGCCAGCTCGCCTAACAGCGGTTCCTACAATGAGCAGTTCTTC | TRBJ2-1 | - | TRBV18 | once
CASSAENTEAFF | TGTGCCAGCAGTGCCGAGAACACTGAAGCTTTCTTT | TRBJ1-1 | - | TRBV2 | few
CASSASVGGQGSGNTIYF | TGTGCCAGCAGCGCCTCAGTTGGGGGACAGGGCTCTGGAAACACCATATATTTT | TRBJ1-3 | TRBD1 | TRBV9 | -
CASSPTRGPNLNYGYTF | TGTGCCAGTAGCCCCACCCGCGGCCCTAACTTAAACTATGGCTACACCTTC | TRBJ1-2 | - | TRBV19 | -
CASRPVGTAGYTF | TGTGCCAGCAGACCTGTGGGGACCGCAGGCTACACCTTC | TRBJ1-2 | - | TRBV28 | -
CASSPPPPEPQHF | TGTGCCAGCTCACCACCCCCCCCTGAACCCCAGCATTTT | TRBJ1-5 | - | TRBV18 | -
CASIGGDRGRAKNIQYF | TGTGCCAGTATTGGCGGGGACAGGGGCCGAGCCAAAAACATTCAGTACTTC | TRBJ2-4 | TRBD1 | TRBV19 | -
CASSQPDRNTGELFF | TGCGCCAGCAGCCAACCCGACAGGAACACCGGGGAGCTGTTTTTT | TRBJ2-2 | - | TRBV4-3 | -
CASTIGGGLETQYF | TGTGCCAGCACCATTGGGGGAGGGTTGGAGACCCAGTACTTC | TRBJ2-5 | TRBD2 | TRBV7-2 | -
CASSQSLGGIYTEAFF | TGCGCCAGCAGTCAATCGCTCGGAGGGATCTACACTGAAGCTTTCTTT | TRBJ1-1 | - | TRBV23-1 | -